This T cell receptor (beta chain) was identified during a study of blood T cell repertoires in COVID-19 (dated by TCRdb to between 2020 and 2021). In terms of the full investigation: Samples covering the acute and convalescent phases of COVID-19 were provided by collaborators in the United States, Italy and Spain. The material from the prospective study consisted of cDNA or gDNA derived from T cells, B-cell-depleted T cells, or PBMCs. Deeply sampled blood TCRbeta repertoires from subjects exposed to, actively infected with, or recovered from COVID-19 were included in the dataset. A freely available public database, intended as a resource for researchers studying the immune response to SARS-CoV-2, is where the repertoires were released. The samples were drawn from the first 160 participants of the ongoing ImmuneRACE study and from some 1,300 subjects provided by 6 global collaborators. Nearly every sample came with metadata listing a de-identified subject ID, COVID-19 status, age in years and sex. HLA class I and class II types, where available, came from metadata supplied by the sample provider rather than from assay-based typing.

TCRbeta CDR3 regions were amplified from genomic DNA by means of the immunoSEQ Assay, a bias-controlled multiplex PCR. Turning to the authors' computational methods: Nucleated cell counts per sample were estimated from amplification of reference gene primers within the assay. To quantify the absolute abundance of each unique TCRbeta CDR3 rearrangement, sequence reads were collapsed and filtered. For each sample, productive Simpson clonality was calculated as the square root of Simpson's diversity index over productive rearrangements. The clones in this table, taken by TCRdb from immuneACCESS, are in-frame only. Not every clone is retained; where verified, under half of the shortfall comes from an unresolved V gene, and the cause of the rest is unknown. V, J and clone size were drawn from that table, and D and trimming were deduced from the DNA. The sample data list some 700,000 clones, and 70% to 90% of these were observed just once. The ten largest clones add up to roughly 0.25% of the sample.

What the work shows at the level of the full study, not this receptor alone: The amount of clinical and demographic metadata varied by source and participant and was provided uncurated.

Trimming removed 6 bases from V and 4 bases from J, leaving 16 bases between the germline ends. The CDR3 runs 15 amino acids, cysteine and phenylalanine included. Just CDR3 DNA is preserved here, 45 bases in frame from base 1. Per the germline V gene, MNHEY is the CDR1 and SVGAGI is the CDR2. Each collaborating institution followed its own protocols to collect whole blood in K2EDTA tubes. Collaborator samples were shipped for TCRbeta analysis as frozen whole blood, isolated PBMCs, or DNA extracted from either sample type. On this clone itself: Its target antigen remains unknown. No much larger clonotype is one base removed from it; base qualities were not supplied.

This clonotype was obtained from a young woman with acute or convalescent COVID-19. The chain was built from TRBV6-5 and TRBJ2-1, and TRBD2 may be the D gene, going by 6 matching bases. Sequenced material: peripheral blood. The nucleotide sequence is TGTGCCAGCAGCCCCGCGGCAGGGACTTACAATGAGCAGTTCTTC. This gives the protein CASSPAAGTYNEQFF.